This TCR beta chain comes out of a study of CD8 T cells in ankylosing spondylitis (TCRdb year 2017). About the full investigation: The study profiled T cell receptor beta repertoires in healthy donors and ankylosing spondylitis patients to find disease-linked TCR variants. The full study cohort comprised 25 ankylosing spondylitis patients and 85 to 120 healthy donors. Peripheral blood was sampled, and synovial fluid was additionally collected from ankylosing spondylitis patients.

Sequencer: Illumina HiSeq 2500. Quantitative 5'-RACE with molecular barcodes was the method used to prepare the TCR beta libraries. In the authors' own workflow: To identify disease-linked TCR variants, a new computational method was used, one built on a probabilistic model of VDJ rearrangement. Through fastp at Q25 and MiXCR, TCRdb rebuilt clones from the public reads, retaining in-frame beta chains. Identical CDR3 proteins give one entry, which carries the most common genes and DNA. The V and J calls reflect TCRdb's pipeline rather than the authors' work. Within this sample are around 490,000 distinct CDR3 sequences, with less than 6% of them counted one time only. The ten largest account for under 4.5% of the sample. The germline V gene encodes CDR1 MNHEY and CDR2 SVGAGI. The CDR3, from cysteine to phenylalanine, totals 15 residues. Kept here is only the CDR3 DNA, which spans 45 bases and is read in frame from base 1. V is clipped by 4 bases and J by 1 base, and the sequence between their germline boundaries is 13 bases long.

Summary of the overall study and its limitations: A TCR beta motif made up of several highly homologous amino acid variants appeared to be characteristic of blood from ankylosing spondylitis patients. The disease-linked clones had a CD8+ phenotype and were found at relatively low frequencies in peripheral blood. Some TCR beta motif variants had previously been reported in synovial fluid and blood of reactive arthritis patients, which suggested common disease-initiation mechanisms. Significant enrichment of the disease-linked clones was reported in matched synovial fluid samples from ankylosing spondylitis patients.

This clonotype showed up many times. The antigen this receptor binds is unknown. No base qualities exist here, and no much larger clone lies one base off it. The rearranged segments are TRBV6-5 and TRBJ1-1, with a weak D call of TRBD1 (6 bases match). The sample was blood, either unsorted or a sorted T cell fraction (not recorded which). The TCR sequence derives from a male donor with ankylosing spondylitis. The CDR3 region has the sequence CASSSRGGGNTEAFF. In nucleotides, the sequence is TGTGCCAGCAGTTCTCGAGGGGGGGGGAACACTGAAGCTTTCTTT.